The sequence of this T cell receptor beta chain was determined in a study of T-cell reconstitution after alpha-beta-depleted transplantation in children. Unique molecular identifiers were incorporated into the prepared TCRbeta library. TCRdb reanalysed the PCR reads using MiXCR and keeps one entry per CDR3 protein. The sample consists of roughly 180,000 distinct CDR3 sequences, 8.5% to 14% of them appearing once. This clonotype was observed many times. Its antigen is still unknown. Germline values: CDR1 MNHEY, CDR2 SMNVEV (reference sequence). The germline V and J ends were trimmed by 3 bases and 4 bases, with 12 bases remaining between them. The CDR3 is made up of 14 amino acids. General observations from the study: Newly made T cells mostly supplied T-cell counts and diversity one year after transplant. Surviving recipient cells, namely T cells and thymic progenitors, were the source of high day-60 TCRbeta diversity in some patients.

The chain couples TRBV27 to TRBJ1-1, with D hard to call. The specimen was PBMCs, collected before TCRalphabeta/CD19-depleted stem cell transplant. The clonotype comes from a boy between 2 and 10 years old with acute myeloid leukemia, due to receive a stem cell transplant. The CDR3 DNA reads TGTGCCAGCAGTTTTAAGGGTTTGATCACTGAAGCTTTCTTT. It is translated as CASSFKGLITEAFF.